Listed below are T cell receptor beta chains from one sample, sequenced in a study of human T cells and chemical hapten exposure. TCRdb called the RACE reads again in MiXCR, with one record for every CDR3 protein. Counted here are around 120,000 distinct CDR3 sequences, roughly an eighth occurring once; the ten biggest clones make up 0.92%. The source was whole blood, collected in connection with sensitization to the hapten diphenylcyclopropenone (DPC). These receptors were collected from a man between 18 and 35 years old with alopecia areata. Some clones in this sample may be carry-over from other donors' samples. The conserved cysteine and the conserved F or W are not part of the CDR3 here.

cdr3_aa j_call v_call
ASSGRDRNSDTQY TRBJ2-3 TRBV12-3/TRBV12-4
ASSPSTATDTQY TRBJ2-3 TRBV18
ASKGRNSPLH TRBJ1-6 TRBV5-1
ASSHNLGPYYEQY TRBJ2-7 TRBV4-2
ATSDFTERYNEQF TRBJ2-1 TRBV24-1
ASRPGLLLEGYT TRBJ1-2 TRBV6-5
ASSQDWDTRINEQF TRBJ2-1 TRBV4-3
ASSPWTSGGAGDTQY TRBJ2-3 TRBV4-2
ASSLAGSMNTEAF TRBJ1-1 TRBV11-2
ASSQDSRGANTGELF TRBJ2-2 TRBV4-3
ASSLTHQETQY TRBJ2-5 TRBV11-2
ASSLAVAGARPYNEQF TRBJ2-1 TRBV7-6
ASSVNRARSTEAF TRBJ1-1 TRBV7-9
SVRAGGAGDTQY TRBJ2-3 TRBV29-1
ATSDTTGNTDTQY TRBJ2-3 TRBV24-1
ASSLDPSTDTQY TRBJ2-3 TRBV11-2
ASSLGTHPDTQY TRBJ2-3 TRBV6-5
ASSFFQGPNTGELF TRBJ2-2 TRBV7-9
ASSQDTGPTYEQY TRBJ2-7 TRBV4-1
SAISPTRTGELF TRBJ2-2 TRBV20-1
SASSTSLAAISYNEQF TRBJ2-1 TRBV20-1
ASSPDVLNTEAF TRBJ1-1 TRBV18
ASSEENQPQH TRBJ1-5 TRBV25-1
ASSLAGPDTQY TRBJ2-5 TRBV7-2
ASRNDLGDSQETQY TRBJ2-5 TRBV7-6
ASSYSSRPFSGANVLT TRBJ2-6 TRBV6-2/TRBV6-3
ASSYSVSSGNTIY TRBJ1-3 TRBV6-5
SVDMGPGYEQY TRBJ2-7 TRBV29-1
ASSPGEPGHSNQPQH TRBJ1-5 TRBV7-9
ASSLSAGRGTGELF TRBJ2-2 TRBV7-3
SAKTSGAPYEQY TRBJ2-7 TRBV20-1
ASSQDHPYNSPLH TRBJ1-6 TRBV14
AIRELGSPLH TRBJ1-6 TRBV10-3